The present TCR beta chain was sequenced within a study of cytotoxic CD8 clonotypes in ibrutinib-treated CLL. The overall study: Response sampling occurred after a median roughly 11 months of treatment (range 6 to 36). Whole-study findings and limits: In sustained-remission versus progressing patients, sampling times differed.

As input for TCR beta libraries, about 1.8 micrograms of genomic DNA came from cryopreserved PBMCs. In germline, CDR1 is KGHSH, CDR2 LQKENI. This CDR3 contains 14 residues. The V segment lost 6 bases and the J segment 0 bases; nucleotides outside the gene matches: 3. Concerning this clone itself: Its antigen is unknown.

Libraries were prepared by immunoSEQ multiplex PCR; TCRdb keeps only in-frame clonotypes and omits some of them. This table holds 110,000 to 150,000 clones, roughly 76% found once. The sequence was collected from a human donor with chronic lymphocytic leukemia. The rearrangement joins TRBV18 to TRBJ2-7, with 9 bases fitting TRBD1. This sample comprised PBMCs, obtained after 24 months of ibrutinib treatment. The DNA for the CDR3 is TGTGCCAGCTCCCGGGACAGGGCCTCCTACGAGCAGTACTTC. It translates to CASSRDRASYEQYF. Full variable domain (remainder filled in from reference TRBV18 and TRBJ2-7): NAGVMQNPRHLVRRRGQEARLRCSPMKGHSHVYWYRQLPEEGLKFMVYLQKENIIDESGMPKERFSAEFPKEGPSILRIQQVVRGDSAAYFCASSRDRASYEQYFGPGTRLTVT.